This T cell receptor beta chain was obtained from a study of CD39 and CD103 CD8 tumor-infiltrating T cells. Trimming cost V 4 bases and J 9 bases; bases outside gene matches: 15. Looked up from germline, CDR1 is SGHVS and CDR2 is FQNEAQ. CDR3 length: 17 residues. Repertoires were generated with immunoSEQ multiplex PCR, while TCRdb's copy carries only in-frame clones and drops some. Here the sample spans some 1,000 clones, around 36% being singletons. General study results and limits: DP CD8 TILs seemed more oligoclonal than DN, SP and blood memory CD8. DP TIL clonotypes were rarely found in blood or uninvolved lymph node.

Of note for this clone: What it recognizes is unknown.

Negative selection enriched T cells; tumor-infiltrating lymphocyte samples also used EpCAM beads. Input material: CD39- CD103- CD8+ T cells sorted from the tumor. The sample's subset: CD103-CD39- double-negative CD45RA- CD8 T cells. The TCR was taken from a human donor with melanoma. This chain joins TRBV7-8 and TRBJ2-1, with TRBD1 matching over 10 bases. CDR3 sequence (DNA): TGTGCCAGCAGCTCCTTAGGTCCCGGGACAGGGGTTACTGAGCAGTTCTTC. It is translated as CASSSLGPGTGVTEQFF.